The clone carrying this TCR beta chain was detected ten times or more. Its antigen is not identified. This CDR3 has 14 amino acids. Trimming shortened V by 1 base and J by 3 bases, and 10 bases separated the two germline ends. Germline CDR1 is MNHEY and CDR2 is SVGEGT. This record belongs to a study of T cells after yellow fever vaccination. Template switching with 5'RACE generated the TCR cDNA and added a universal primer site and UMIs. From the 5' RACE reads, TCRdb called clonotypes with MiXCR, one entry per CDR3 protein. This table has about 240,000 distinct CDR3 sequences, 6% to 7.5% appearing once. Study-level results: Reappearance after the booster was seen for most primary-vaccination clones, at roughly 96% CD4 and 85% to 90% CD8. Contaminating bulk clonotypes could be abundant in FACS-sorted repertoires. Few clonotypes appeared in both CD4 and CD8 compartments.

The material was CD4+ T cells sorted from PBMCs, obtained 15 days after the yellow fever booster vaccination. This TCR was recovered from a man aged 30-40 years who received the YFV17D yellow fever vaccine. V gene TRBV6-2 or TRBV6-3 combines with J gene TRBJ2-7, with D uncertain. For the CDR3, the DNA is TGTGCCAGCAGTTACTTGGGGTCAGACTACGAGCAGTACTTC. This sequence encodes CASSYLGSDYEQYF.